Below are 18 T cell receptor beta chains sequenced from a single sample in a study of T cell changes during pregnancy in multiple sclerosis. TCRdb's table, derived via immunoSEQ multiplex PCR, lists solely in-frame clones and lacks some. The top ten clones hold 0.44% of a sample with some 130,000 clones, roughly 95% of them seen once. Sequenced material: peripheral blood, taken after pregnancy. The receptor set was obtained from a female donor with multiple sclerosis, enrolled in a pregnancy study.

V is TRBV5-1 and J is TRBJ2-5, with D tentatively TRBD2 (6 bases). CDR3 size: 14 residues. V was trimmed by 2 bases and J by 2 bases, leaving 10 bases between them. Germline V gene data show CDR1 as SGHRS and CDR2 as YFSETQ. The CDR3 DNA sequence: TGCGCCAGCAGCTTAGCGGGTTGGCAAGAGACCCAGTACTTC. It translates to CASSLAGWQETQYF. The variable domain in full, with the rest retrieved from reference TRBV5-1 and TRBJ2-5, is KAGVTQTPRYLIKTRGQQVTLSCSPISGHRSVSWYQQTPGQGLQFLFEYFSETQRNKGNFPGRFSGRQFSNSRSEMNVSTLELGDSALYLCASSLAGWQETQYFGPGTRLLVL.

The chain recombines TRBV28 with TRBJ2-7; D is uncertain. The V and J ends lost 1 base and 3 bases respectively, with 16 bases between them. The germline V gene has CDR1 MDHEN and CDR2 SYDVKM. The CDR3 covers 16 residues. CDR3 DNA sequence: TGTGCCAGCAGTTTATCCTCGTTAAGATCTAACTACGAGCAGTACTTC. It yields the protein CASSLSSLRSNYEQYF.

The V gene is TRBV5-4, the J gene TRBJ2-5; 8 positions match TRBD1. The germline gives CDR1 SGHNT, CDR2 YYREEE (reference sequence). The trim removed 4 bases at V and 5 bases at J, leaving 19 bases unmatched. The CDR3 sequence is 18 residues long. CDR3 coding DNA: TGTGCCAGCAGCCGAGAATCTCTCAGGGGGCAAAGAAGGGAGACCCAGTACTTC. Translated, it gives CASSRESLRGQRRETQYF.

This chain links TRBV7-9 with TRBJ1-4; D uncertain. The CDR3 length is 12 residues. Germline values: CDR1 SEHNR, CDR2 FQNEAQ (reference sequence). The V end lost 8 bases, the J end lost 7 bases, and 11 bases lay between the germline ends. CDR3 DNA sequence: TGTGCCAGCGGAGAGCTCAGTGAAAAACTGTTTTTT. It yields the protein CASGELSEKLFF.

This sequence joins TRBV7-9 and TRBJ2-1, with TRBD2 matching 9 bases. This CDR3 has 15 residues. With 5 bases clipped from V and 3 bases from J, the junction kept 5 bases outside the gene matches. Germline V lookup: CDR1 SEHNR, CDR2 FQNEAQ (reference sequence). The CDR3 here is CASSLGLANYNEQFF. The CDR3, as DNA: TGTGCCAGCAGCCTCGGACTAGCGAACTACAATGAGCAGTTCTTC. The full variable domain, completed using reference TRBV7-9 and TRBJ2-1, is DTGVSQNPRHKITKRGQNVTFRCDPISEHNRLYWYRQTLGQGPEFLTYFQNEAQLEKSRLLSDRFSAERPKGSFSTLEIQRTEQGDSAMYLCASSLGLANYNEQFFGPGTRLTVL.

J is TRBJ1-5 and V is TRBV2; 7 bases align to TRBD1. V was clipped by 6 bases and J by 1 base; unmatched bases: 3. This CDR3 has 14 residues. CDR1 and CDR2 (germline): SNHLY, FYNNEI. This CDR3 is CASSPDRSNQPQHF. CDR3 coding DNA: TGTGCCAGCAGCCCGGACAGGAGCAATCAGCCCCAGCATTTT.

The V gene is TRBV6-1, the J gene TRBJ2-6; possible D gene TRBD1, 5 bases. Germline V gene data show CDR1 as MNHNS and CDR2 as SASEGT. The CDR3 sequence is 14 residues long. Trimming shortened V by 4 bases and J by 2 bases, and 6 bases separated the two germline ends. The CDR3 sequence is CASSVRAGANVLTF. DNA for the CDR3: TGTGCCAGCAGTGTCAGGGCTGGGGCCAACGTCCTGACTTTC.

The table lists this clone with a count of one. The chain joins TRBV29-1 to TRBJ2-5; no reliable D call. Between the trimmed V and J ends, which lost 4 bases and 4 bases, there was a span of 7 bases. The CDR3 has 11 residues. Germline V gene sequence: CDR1 SQVTM, CDR2 ANQGSEA. CDR3 DNA sequence: TGCAGCGTTGGTCTTCGAGAGACCCAGTACTTC. Its protein is CSVGLRETQYF.

The chain links TRBV5-3 to TRBJ2-1; no definite D call. TRBV5-3 is classed as an ORF, of uncertain function. Trimming took 4 bases from V and 10 from J, leaving 12 bases between them. CDR3 length: 12 residues. This chain's CDR3 is CARSATRYEQFF. CDR3 in DNA: TGTGCCAGAAGCGCGACAAGGTACGAGCAGTTCTTC.

The chain recombines TRBV18 with TRBJ2-7, with D unclear. The V end lost 1 base, the J end lost 0 bases, and 7 bases lay between the germline ends. The CDR3 is 14 amino acids. Germline V lookup: CDR1 KGHSH, CDR2 LQKENI. The CDR3 protein is CASSPLRSSYEQYF. CDR3 DNA sequence: TGTGCCAGCTCACCACTGAGGAGCTCCTACGAGCAGTACTTC.

The CDR3 loop is CASSRPSGVDYGYTF. Here the CDR3 DNA reads TGTGCCAGCAGCCGCCCCAGCGGGGTGGACTATGGCTACACCTTC. This rearrangement joins TRBV6-6 to TRBJ1-2; D gene unclear. V lost 6 bases and J lost 3, with 17 bases in between. Germline CDR1 reads MNHNY; CDR2 reads SVGAGI (reference sequence). The CDR3 spans 15 residues.

This clone was counted once. The chain employs TRBV9 and TRBJ2-2; TRBD2 aligns across 8 bases. Per the germline V gene, CDR1 is SGDLS and CDR2 is YYNGEE. CDR3 length equals 13 residues. V was clipped by 8 bases and J by 5 bases; unmatched bases: 5. In nucleotides, the CDR3 is TGTGCCAGTACGGGAGGGGGGACCGGGGAGCTGTTTTTT. Translated: CASTGGGTGELFF.

The chain links TRBV6-5 to TRBJ1-5; D unresolved. V was trimmed by 4 bases and J by 3 bases, leaving 13 bases between them. Germline V lookup: CDR1 MNHEY, CDR2 SVGAGI. This CDR3 is 15 amino acids long. This CDR3 is CASSSLSVSNQPQHF. Written as DNA, the CDR3 is TGTGCCAGCAGTTCGTTGTCAGTTTCCAATCAGCCCCAGCATTTT.

The chain links TRBV13 to TRBJ2-7, with 9 bases aligning to TRBD1. Germline trimming cut 2 bases from V and 0 bases from J; bases unmatched to any gene: 2. The CDR3 has 15 residues. CDR1 PRHDT and CDR2 FYEKMQ come from the germline V gene (reference sequence). CDR3 residues: CASSLRTGDSYEQYF. The CDR3 DNA reads as TGTGCCAGCAGCTTACGGACAGGGGACTCCTACGAGCAGTACTTC.

The chain joins TRBV13 to TRBJ2-7, with a possible D match to TRBD1 (5 bases). The germline gives CDR1 PRHDT, CDR2 FYEKMQ (reference sequence). The length of the CDR3 is 14 residues. V lost 1 base and J lost 1, with 8 bases in between. CDR3 DNA: TGTGCCAGCAGCTTAGATCCAGGGTCCTACGAGCAGTACTTC. Translating it yields CASSLDPGSYEQYF.

The chain is built from TRBV6-5 and TRBJ2-5; D not resolved. The V gene lost 5 bases and the J gene lost 1 base, with 11 bases spanning the gap. The V gene's germline CDR1 is MNHEY and CDR2 SVGAGI. This CDR3 has 14 amino acids. The CDR3 bases are TGTGCCAGCAGTCGTACTATCATCCAAGAGACCCAGTACTTC. Translation gives CASSRTIIQETQYF.

The V gene is TRBV9, the J gene TRBJ2-2; possible D gene TRBD1, 6 bases. The V gene lost 4 bases and the J gene lost 6 bases, with 10 bases spanning the gap. There are 13 residues in the CDR3. Germline CDR1 reads SGDLS; CDR2 reads YYNGEE. In DNA form, the CDR3 reads TGTGCCAGCAGCAGGGGGTCCCCCGGGGAGCTGTTTTTT. Its protein is CASSRGSPGELFF.

The rearrangement joins TRBV6-5 to TRBJ2-1; TRBD2 matches 8 bases. This CDR3 has 16 amino acids. CDR1 is MNHEY, CDR2 SVGAGI, per germline. The V and J ends lost 4 bases and 7 bases, in that order; junction bases with no gene match: 12. CDR3 in DNA: TGTGCCAGCAGTTTTTCACATTTTAGCGGGGCAAATGAGCAGTTCTTC. Translated, it gives CASSFSHFSGANEQFF.